The 31 T cell receptor beta chains reported below all come from one sample, sequenced in a study of OX40 agonist ivuxolimab in advanced cancers. Sequencing was performed with immunoSEQ multiplex PCR; in TCRdb, only in-frame clones are kept and a portion is missing. The repertoire includes 10,000 to 15,000 clones, around nine tenths of them detected once, and approximately 70% sits in the top ten. The input for sequencing was CD4+ or CD8+ T cells sorted from blood, taken in a trial of the OX40 agonist ivuxolimab. These receptors were collected from an adult with an advanced solid tumor such as melanoma, head and neck, liver or kidney cancer.

The genes are TRBV19 and TRBJ2-3; D may correspond to TRBD1 or TRBD2 (6 bases each). This CDR3 region has 15 residues. Per the germline V gene, CDR1 is LNHDA and CDR2 is SQIVND (reference sequence). V lost 9 bases and J 1 base, leaving 17 bases between the germline ends. The CDR3 loop is CASQPGAGRTDTQYF. In DNA, the CDR3 is TGTGCCAGCCAACCGGGGGCGGGCCGCACAGATACGCAGTATTTT. The variable domain in full, completed from reference TRBV19 and TRBJ2-3, reads DGGITQSPKYLFRKEGQNVTLSCEQNLNHDAMYWYRQDPGQGLRLIYYSQIVNDFQKGDIAEGYSVSREKKESFPLTVTSAQKNPTAFYLCASQPGAGRTDTQYFGPGTRLTVL.

The rearrangement joins TRBV4-3 to TRBJ2-7; 8 positions agree with TRBD1. The CDR3 is 15 amino acids. From germline, CDR1 is LGHNA and CDR2 YSLEER. Trimming at V came to 1 base and at J to 4 bases, leaving 6 bases not matched to a gene. For the CDR3, the DNA is TGCGCCAGCAGCCAAGGGACAGGGCTGGTATACGAGCAGTACTTC. Protein: CASSQGTGLVYEQYF.

As DNA, the CDR3 is TGCGCCAGCAGCCAGGAGACCCGACAGACTCTGGATGAGCAGTTCTTC. Encoded protein: CASSQETRQTLDEQFF. The chain uses TRBV4-3 and TRBJ2-1, with D perhaps TRBD1 (5 bases). The germline V and J ends were trimmed by 3 bases and 8 bases, with 20 bases remaining between them. The CDR3 is made up of 16 amino acids. The V gene's germline CDR1 is LGHNA and CDR2 YSLEER.

The chain recombines TRBV15 with TRBJ1-1; D is perhaps TRBD1 (6 bases). Germline V CDR1 and CDR2: LNHNV, YYDKDF (reference sequence). The V and J ends lost 0 bases and 3 bases respectively, with 14 bases between them. The length of the CDR3 is 16 residues. CDR3 in amino acids: CATSRDYAQGDTEAFF. CDR3 DNA sequence: TGTGCCACCAGCAGAGATTACGCACAGGGAGACACTGAAGCTTTCTTT.

This clone was detected a few times. V gene TRBV5-6 combines with J gene TRBJ2-7; perhaps D is TRBD1 or TRBD2 (5 bases each). The CDR3 has 14 residues. Deletions cut 4 bases from V and 4 bases from J, with 15 bases between. The germline CDR1 and CDR2 sequences are SGHDT and YYEEEE. CDR3 amino acids: CASSPSGWGYEQYF. The CDR3 DNA reads as TGTGCCAGCAGCCCGAGTGGTTGGGGGTACGAGCAGTACTTC.

V usage is TRBV6-6 and J usage is TRBJ1-2; tentative D call: TRBD1 (5 bases). The V gene lost 4 bases and the J gene lost 7 bases, with 16 bases spanning the gap. This CDR3 spans 14 amino acids. Germline V gives CDR1 MNHNY, CDR2 SVGAGI (reference sequence). The CDR3 region has the DNA TGTGCCAGCAGTTTGGGGCCCCGGGCGGGTGGCTACACCTTC. It encodes CASSLGPRAGGYTF.

The chain has TRBV6-5 and TRBJ1-2; possibly TRBD1 for D (6 bases). This CDR3 comprises 15 residues. Per the germline V gene, CDR1 is MNHEY and CDR2 is SVGAGI. V lost 0 bases and J 4 bases, leaving 12 bases between the germline ends. CDR3 sequence: CASSYSTGTFYGYTF. CDR3 nucleotides: TGTGCCAGCAGTTACTCCACCGGGACATTCTATGGCTACACCTTC.

CDR3 sequence: CSVDTDTQYF. Written as DNA, the CDR3 is TGCAGCGTTGACACAGATACGCAGTATTTT. The chain employs TRBV29-1 and TRBJ2-3, with D uncertain. This CDR3 has 10 residues. Per germline, CDR1 SQVTM and CDR2 ANQGSEA. V was cut by 3 bases and J by 2 bases, with 0 bases left in between.

This rearrangement joins TRBV7-6 to TRBJ2-5; 10 bases align to TRBD1. CDR1 and CDR2 from the germline V gene are SGHVS and FNYEAQ. The length of the CDR3 is 16 residues. V was pared by 1 base and J by 3 bases, with 5 bases of the junction left unmatched. Here the CDR3 reads CASSLGDRGVKETQYF. CDR3 nucleotides: TGTGCCAGCAGCTTAGGGGACAGGGGAGTGAAAGAGACCCAGTACTTC.

The chain links TRBV4-1 to TRBJ2-7; 7 bases are shared with TRBD1. From germline, CDR1 is MGHRA and CDR2 YSYEKL. CDR3 length: 14 amino acids. V was pared by 3 bases and J by 3 bases, with 5 bases of the junction left unmatched. The CDR3 bases are TGCGCCAGCAGCCAGGGGGACAGTCTCTACGAGCAGTACTTC. This gives the protein CASSQGDSLYEQYF.

This clone was seen more than once but under ten times. The genes are TRBV30 and TRBJ2-7; 7 nucleotides align to TRBD1. This CDR3 has 14 amino acids. J was trimmed by 4 bases and V by 3 bases; bases with no gene match: 9. Germline CDR1 GTSNPN, CDR2 SVGIG (reference sequence). The CDR3 coding sequence is TGTGCCTGGAGCGCGAAGGGACAGCCTTACGAGCAGTACTTC. As protein: CAWSAKGQPYEQYF.

The chain joins TRBV29-1 to TRBJ2-1; 9 bases are a match to TRBD1. The length of the CDR3 is 14 residues. Unmatched junction bases numbered 12, after V lost 6 bases and J lost 9 bases. Germline V gene sequence: CDR1 SQVTM, CDR2 ANQGSEA. The CDR3 sequence: CSVRTGGATGEQFF. DNA of the CDR3: TGCAGCGTGAGAACAGGGGGCGCGACCGGTGAGCAGTTCTTC.

This rearrangement joins TRBV5-4 to TRBJ1-2; no definite D call. Germline assignment: CDR1 SGHNT and CDR2 YYREEE (reference sequence). The CDR3 runs 15 residues. The V end lost 2 bases, the J end lost 2 bases, and 13 bases lay between the germline ends. This CDR3 is CASSLGRNSNYGYTF. The DNA of the CDR3 is TGTGCCAGCAGCTTAGGACGGAACTCAAACTATGGCTACACCTTC.

The rearrangement uses TRBV28 and TRBJ2-1; 10 nucleotides line up with TRBD2. Germline V lookup: CDR1 MDHEN, CDR2 SYDVKM. CDR3 length: 14 residues. V lost 5 bases and J lost 4; bases outside the gene matches: 2. In DNA form, the CDR3 reads TGTGCCAGCAGTACTAGCGGGGAGTACAATGAGCAGTTCTTC. Amino acids: CASSTSGEYNEQFF.

V and J are TRBV10-2 and TRBJ2-7; the match to TRBD2 covers 12 bases. This CDR3 is built from 16 residues. Trimming removed 3 bases from V and 7 bases from J; junction bases left unmatched: 10. Per the germline V gene, CDR1 is WSHSY and CDR2 is SAAADI. CDR3 in amino acids: CASSDPLAGGPGEQYF. The CDR3 bases are TGCGCCAGCAGTGACCCCCTAGCGGGAGGGCCGGGAGAGCAGTACTTC.

This clone was seen once. The V call is TRBV30, the J call TRBJ2-1; 7 bases align to TRBD1. The V gene end was trimmed by 2 bases and the J gene end by 9 bases; junction bases not matched to a gene: 13. CDR1 and CDR2 from the germline V gene are GTSNPN and SVGIG (reference sequence). The length of the CDR3 is 15 residues. The CDR3, as DNA: TGTGCCTGGAGTACCCGGGGAACAGGGGTGGTTGAGCAGTTCTTC. It encodes CAWSTRGTGVVEQFF.

The gene calls are TRBV5-1 and TRBJ2-1; 13 nucleotides align to TRBD2. V gave up 1 base and J gave up 6 bases; unmatched junction bases: 7. The CDR3 totals 17 residues. The germline gives CDR1 SGHRS, CDR2 YFSETQ. The DNA of the CDR3 is TGCGCCAGCAGCTTGTTACTTACTAGCGGGAGGGTCAATGAGCAGTTCTTC. Translated, it gives CASSLLLTSGRVNEQFF.

The chain uses TRBV30 and TRBJ1-1; D is possibly TRBD1 (6 bases). This CDR3 region has 14 residues. Trimming removed 0 bases at V and 5 bases at J, with 13 bases between. The germline V gene encodes CDR1 GTSNPN and CDR2 SVGIG (reference sequence). CDR3 bases: TGTGCCTGGAGTGTACTAGGGGGACGGACTGAAGCTTTCTTT. Residues: CAWSVLGGRTEAFF.

The gene calls are TRBV4-1 and TRBJ2-1; D is ambiguous. Trimming pared 1 base from V and 5 bases from J, leaving 6 bases between. The germline V gene has CDR1 MGHRA and CDR2 YSYEKL. This CDR3 region has 13 residues. CDR3 region: CASSQGTHNEQFF. The CDR3 DNA follows: TGCGCCAGCAGCCAAGGTACCCACAATGAGCAGTTCTTC.

About this clone itself: The sample carries other DNA sequences with the same CDR3. The chain couples TRBV19 to TRBJ2-2; no firm D call. V was trimmed by 6 bases and J by 7 bases, leaving 6 bases between them. The germline gives CDR1 LNHDA, CDR2 SQIVND (reference sequence). There are 11 residues in the CDR3. The CDR3 DNA sequence: TGTGCCAGTAGGGTCGGCGGGGAGCTGTTTTTT. As protein: CASRVGGELFF.

The chain employs TRBV13 and TRBJ2-7; no definite D call. This CDR3 is built from 13 residues. Germline CDR1 and CDR2: PRHDT and FYEKMQ (reference sequence). V dropped 4 bases and J dropped 2 bases, with 9 bases sitting between them. CDR3 in amino acids: CASSSPGAYEQYF. The DNA of the CDR3 is TGTGCCAGCAGCTCCCCCGGTGCCTACGAGCAGTACTTC. Full variable domain (remainder filled in from reference TRBV13 and TRBJ2-7): AAGVIQSPRHLIKEKRETATLKCYPIPRHDTVYWYQQGPGQDPQFLISFYEKMQSDKGSIPDRFSAQQFSDYHSELNMSSLELGDSALYFCASSSPGAYEQYFGPGTRLTVT.

The chain couples TRBV5-1 to TRBJ1-4, with D uncertain. V shed 4 bases and J shed 5 bases, with 12 bases lying between them. The germline CDR1 and CDR2 sequences are SGHRS and YFSETQ. CDR3 size: 14 residues. For the CDR3, the DNA is TGCGCCAGCAGCCAAGAGGACGGAAATGAAAAACTGTTTTTT. It encodes CASSQEDGNEKLFF.

The rearrangement links TRBV27 to TRBJ2-7; 7 bases agree with TRBD1. The CDR3 is 13 residues long. The V gene end was trimmed by 4 bases and the J gene end by 2 bases; junction bases not matched to a gene: 2. CDR1 and CDR2 (germline): MNHEY, SMNVEV (reference sequence). The chain's CDR3 is CASSYRGAYEQYF. In DNA form, the CDR3 reads TGTGCCAGCAGTTACAGGGGAGCCTACGAGCAGTACTTC.

The V call is TRBV6-6, the J call TRBJ2-3, with D tentatively TRBD1 or TRBD2 (6 bases each). Trimming removed 6 bases from V and 2 bases from J, with 15 bases in between. Germline CDR1 MNHNY, CDR2 SVGAGI (reference sequence). The CDR3 consists of 15 residues. The CDR3 sequence is CASSPLGGHTDTQYF. For the CDR3, the DNA is TGTGCCAGCAGCCCACTGGGGGGACACACAGATACGCAGTATTTT.

The chain uses TRBV4-3 and TRBJ2-3; tentatively, D is TRBD1 (6 bases). The CDR3 consists of 13 residues. V lost 5 bases and J lost 4, with 10 bases in between. Per germline, CDR1 LGHNA and CDR2 YSLEER. CDR3 protein: CASSSDRSDTQYF. The CDR3, as DNA: TGCGCCAGCAGCTCCGACAGGTCAGATACGCAGTATTTT.

The rearrangement links TRBV19 to TRBJ2-1; 8 bases line up with TRBD1. From germline, CDR1 is LNHDA and CDR2 SQIVND (reference sequence). CDR3 length: 15 residues. The junction had 8 bases not matched to a gene; V was cut back by 7 bases and J by 3 bases. CDR3 loop: CASNDRGHNYNEQFF. CDR3 DNA: TGTGCCAGTAATGACAGGGGACACAACTACAATGAGCAGTTCTTC.

On this clone itself: Germline is not matched at one junction end, which may reflect a read error. Additional DNA sequences in this sample encode the identical CDR3. The chain combines TRBV2 with TRBJ2-7; weak D call: TRBD2 (5 bases). There are 15 residues in the CDR3. Germline CDR1 reads SNHLY; CDR2 reads FYNNEI. Here the CDR3 DNA reads TGTGCCAGCAGTGTTGCCGACGAAGTCGACTACGAACAGTACTTC. Translated: CASSVADEVDYEQYF.

The rearrangement links TRBV5-6 to TRBJ2-2, with D perhaps matching TRBD2 (6 bases). This CDR3 has 14 residues. CDR1 is SGHDT and CDR2 is YYEEEE in the germline V gene. V was clipped by 4 bases and J by 7 bases, with 14 bases between them. The CDR3 protein is CASSTILASGELFF. The CDR3 coding sequence is TGTGCCAGCAGCACCATACTAGCTAGCGGGGAGCTGTTTTTT.

V and J are TRBV9 and TRBJ1-5; D is unresolved. The CDR3 sequence is 13 residues long. V was trimmed by 4 bases and J by 4 bases, leaving 9 bases between them. CDR1 is SGDLS, CDR2 YYNGEE, per germline. In DNA form, the CDR3 reads TGTGCCAGCAGCCCCGCACCTAATCAGCCCCAGCATTTT. Translation: CASSPAPNQPQHF.

The rearrangement uses TRBV7-8 and TRBJ2-5; the D gene is possibly TRBD1 (5 bases). The CDR3 sequence is 16 residues long. V was clipped by 5 bases and J by 3 bases, with 19 bases between them. Germline CDR1 and CDR2: SGHVS and FQNEAQ. The CDR3 spells CASSIPDPLGEETQYF. CDR3 nucleotides: TGTGCCAGCAGCATACCGGACCCTCTAGGGGAAGAGACCCAGTACTTC.

This chain links TRBV7-9 with TRBJ1-6; D gene unclear. Germline V gene lookup returns CDR1 SEHNR and CDR2 FQNEAQ (reference sequence). Trimming cost V 5 bases and J 3 bases, with 11 bases left between them. This CDR3 region has 15 residues. CDR3 region: CASSAGSLYNSPLHF. The DNA for the CDR3 is TGTGCCAGCAGCGCCGGGTCCCTCTATAATTCACCCCTCCACTTT.